Below, 14 T cell receptor beta chains from the same sample are listed, as sequenced in a study of T cell responses to AZD1222 COVID-19 vaccine. Some clones are missing from TCRdb's copy, which holds only in-frame ones; the method was immunoSEQ multiplex PCR. The data contain tens of thousands of clones, around 88% of them singletons. Sequencing was performed on peripheral blood, taken 28 days after the second AZD1222 dose. The receptors come from an adult who received the AZD1222 COVID-19 vaccine.

This clone has just one count. This chain uses TRBV5-5 with TRBJ2-7; 7 nucleotides match TRBD1. V lost 0 bases, J lost 6 bases, and 3 bases stayed unmatched. This CDR3 region has 13 residues. Germline assignment: CDR1 SGHKS and CDR2 YYEKEE (reference sequence). The CDR3 loop is CASSLEGGLEQYF. DNA for the CDR3: TGTGCCAGCAGCTTGGAAGGGGGCCTCGAGCAGTACTTC. Full variable domain (rest looked up from reference TRBV5-5 and TRBJ2-7): DAGVTQSPTHLIKTRGQQVTLRCSPISGHKSVSWYQQVLGQGPQFIFQYYEKEERGRGNFPDRFSARQFPNYSSELNVNALLLGDSALYLCASSLEGGLEQYFGPGTRLTVT.

This chain links TRBV7-2 with TRBJ1-6; D is unclear. Germline-derived CDR1 and CDR2 are SGHTA and FQGNSA. The CDR3 is 15 residues long. V gave up 1 base and J gave up 10 bases, with 14 bases separating them. In nucleotides, the CDR3 is TGTGCCAGCAGCTTAGTTTCCCCAGCGAGCTCACCCCTCCACTTT. It translates to CASSLVSPASSPLHF.

The DNA of the CDR3 is TGTGCCAGTAGTGAGGGTGGATTGACAGGAGGGGGCTACACCTTC. Residues: CASSEGGLTGGGYTF. This chain uses TRBV19 with TRBJ1-2; TRBD1 is a possible D gene (6 bases). Deletions cut 5 bases from V and 8 bases from J, with 21 bases between. Per germline, CDR1 LNHDA and CDR2 SQIVND (reference sequence). The CDR3 is made up of 15 amino acids.

The gene calls are TRBV10-3 and TRBJ2-2, with D perhaps matching TRBD1 (6 bases). This CDR3 region has 18 residues. The germline gives CDR1 ENHRY, CDR2 SYGVKD. Trimming took 7 bases from V and 0 from J, leaving 21 bases between them. CDR3 protein: CAITTGISILPNTGELFF. CDR3 bases: TGTGCCATCACCACAGGGATATCGATTTTACCGAACACCGGGGAGCTGTTTTTT.

The genes are TRBV27 and TRBJ2-7; D may be TRBD2 (5 bases). The CDR3 loop spans 14 amino acids. From germline, CDR1 is MNHEY and CDR2 SMNVEV (reference sequence). Trimming took off 4 bases at V and 0 bases at J, with 10 bases between the two ends. This CDR3 reads CASSSPGDSYEQYF. In DNA, the CDR3 is TGTGCCAGCAGTTCGCCCGGGGACTCCTACGAGCAGTACTTC.

The genes are TRBV27 and TRBJ2-7; 8 positions match TRBD2. From germline, CDR1 is MNHEY and CDR2 SMNVEV (reference sequence). This CDR3 is built from 13 residues. The J segment lost 5 bases and the V segment lost 2 bases, leaving 2 bases of the junction unmatched. The CDR3 loop reads CASSLSGSDEQYF. CDR3 coding DNA: TGTGCCAGCAGTTTAAGCGGGAGCGACGAGCAGTACTTC.

For the CDR3, the DNA is TGCGCCAGCAGCCAAGTTCGGACAGGAGCTAACTATGGCTACACCTTC. It specifies CASSQVRTGANYGYTF. The chain carries TRBV4-1 and TRBJ1-2, with 7 nucleotides matching TRBD1. The CDR3 length is 16 residues. V lost 1 base to trimming and J lost 0 bases; unmatched junction nucleotides: 5. The germline V gene has CDR1 MGHRA and CDR2 YSYEKL.

The chain has TRBV7-2 and TRBJ2-3, with 9 positions matching TRBD2. With V trimmed by 4 bases and J by 1 base, 6 bases remained unmatched. There are 16 residues in the CDR3. The germline V gene has CDR1 SGHTA and CDR2 FQGNSA. Here the CDR3 DNA reads TGTGCCAGCAGCTCCCAGAGCGGGAGGCGCACAGATACGCAGTATTTT. Protein: CASSSQSGRRTDTQYF.

The chain links TRBV4-2 to TRBJ2-1; the D is unclear. Germline V gene lookup returns CDR1 LGHNA and CDR2 YNFKEQ. Trimming cost V 4 bases and J 7 bases, with 11 bases left between them. This CDR3 region has 13 residues. The CDR3: CASSPTLENEQFF. The CDR3 DNA reads TGTGCCAGCAGCCCCACCCTAGAGAATGAGCAGTTCTTC.

The chain couples TRBV5-4 to TRBJ2-1, with 10 bases lining up with TRBD2. The CDR3 has 15 amino acids. Germline-derived CDR1 and CDR2 are SGHNT and YYREEE (reference sequence). With V trimmed by 3 bases and J by 6 bases, 6 bases remained unmatched. As DNA, the CDR3 is TGTGCCAGCAGCTCGCGAGCGGGAGGGCTCAATGAGCAGTTCTTC. Its translation is CASSSRAGGLNEQFF.

The V call is TRBV30, the J call TRBJ1-1, with D unclear. The CDR3 loop spans 13 amino acids. V lost 0 bases to trimming and J lost 8 bases, with 13 bases between them. CDR1 and CDR2 from the germline V gene are GTSNPN and SVGIG (reference sequence). The CDR3 DNA is TGTGCCTGGAGTGTAATATCCGAAAACGAAGCTTTCTTT. Residues: CAWSVISENEAFF.

This chain uses TRBV25-1 with TRBJ2-3; a weak D match, TRBD2 (6 bases). Germline CDR1 reads MGHDK; CDR2 reads SYGVNS. Between the trimmed V and J ends, which lost 8 bases and 2 bases, there was a span of 14 bases. This CDR3 comprises 14 residues. The CDR3 loop reads CASGSSGDTDTQYF. The CDR3, as DNA: TGTGCCAGCGGCTCGTCGGGGGACACAGATACGCAGTATTTT.

This clone was picked up a small number of times. V and J are TRBV27 and TRBJ2-7; D gene ambiguous. The CDR3 covers 13 residues. Trimming removed 3 bases from V and 2 bases from J, with 8 bases in between. Germline-derived CDR1 and CDR2 are MNHEY and SMNVEV (reference sequence). The CDR3 DNA is TGTGCCAGCAGTTTGCGAAGGCCCTACGAGCAGTACTTC. It translates to CASSLRRPYEQYF.

This chain joins TRBV24-1 and TRBJ2-3; 8 bases map to TRBD2. After removal of 9 bases from V and 6 bases from J, the junction contained 7 bases not matched to a gene. Germline V gene lookup returns CDR1 KGHDR and CDR2 SFDVKD. The CDR3 has 13 amino acids. The DNA of the CDR3 is TGTGCCACCGAGAGCGGGAGTTCGGATACGCAGTATTTT. Translated: CATESGSSDTQYF.